This T cell receptor (beta chain) was recorded in a study of prognosis after radiotherapy for stage I lung cancer. Study-level information: Patients with stage I non-small cell lung cancer joined the study from April 2018 through January 2019. Patients with non-small cell lung cancer were all judged medically inoperable. The study's findings and limits: The median unique TCR clone count dropped from approximately 9,100 to 7,200 after stereotactic body radiation therapy.

Template was genomic DNA; TCR beta CDR3 amplified in two multiplex PCR rounds. Primers targeting each individual TRBV and TRBJ gene were applied in first-round PCR. TCRdb used MiXCR to reprocess the multiplex PCR reads, holding one entry per CDR3 protein. The data show over 50,000 distinct CDR3 sequences, under 45% seen once. In its sample, this clonotype was seen once. Its antigen is still unknown. Trimming at V came to 0 bases and at J to 2 bases, leaving 7 bases not matched to a gene. The CDR3 is 17 residues long. From germline, CDR1 is DFQATT and CDR2 SNEGSKA (reference sequence). This clonotype was obtained from a donor aged 50 or older with non-small cell lung cancer. This chain uses TRBV20-1 with TRBJ2-7, with 13 bases that match TRBD2. The source was PBMCs, collected before or after stereotactic body radiation therapy (not recorded which). For the CDR3, the DNA is TGCAGTGCTAGAGAAAAACTAGCGGGAGGGCTTGCCTACGAGCAGTACTTC. Protein: CSAREKLAGGLAYEQYF.